Shown below are 7 T cell receptor beta chains from a single sample sequenced in a study of Tregs in tolerant kidney transplant recipients. Here immunoSEQ multiplex PCR was the method, and the copy in TCRdb shows in-frame clones only, minus some. The sample includes 200,000 to 300,000 clones, around 82% of them seen just once. The sequencing sample was made of CD4+ T cells from blood. Source of these receptors: a human donor in good health.

The chain employs TRBV5-6 and TRBJ1-5; TRBD1 agrees at 8 bases. V lost 3 bases and J lost 6; bases outside the gene matches: 8. This CDR3 is built from 15 residues. Germline-derived CDR1 and CDR2 are SGHDT and YYEEEE. The CDR3 loop is CASSSGQGGSQPQHF. Here the CDR3 DNA reads TGTGCCAGCAGCTCCGGACAGGGAGGTAGTCAGCCCCAGCATTTT.

In this sample, this clone turned up a few times. V is TRBV5-4 and J is TRBJ1-5; perhaps TRBD1 as D (5 bases). CDR1 is SGHNT, CDR2 YYREEE, per germline (reference sequence). V was clipped by 0 bases and J by 5 bases, with 15 bases between them. The CDR3 extends over 16 amino acids. The CDR3 DNA reads as TGTGCCAGCAGCTTGGCTCCGGGACGGCCGGATCAGCCCCAGCATTTT. Encoded protein: CASSLAPGRPDQPQHF.

V usage is TRBV11-2 and J usage is TRBJ2-3; 10 bases map to TRBD2. This CDR3 comprises 16 residues. V was pared by 4 bases and J by 5 bases, with 9 bases of the junction left unmatched. CDR1 SGHAT and CDR2 FQNNGV come from the germline V gene. The CDR3 region has the DNA TGTGCCAGCAGCTCCTACCCCCGGACTAGCGGAGATACGCAGTATTTT. It translates to CASSSYPRTSGDTQYF.

This clone was seen a few times. The V gene is TRBV10-3, the J gene TRBJ2-1; unclear D gene. V was cut by 3 bases and J by 6 bases, with 3 bases left in between. The CDR3 totals 11 residues. CDR1 ENHRY and CDR2 SYGVKD come from the germline V gene. CDR3 in amino acids: CAISDGNEQFF. Written as DNA, the CDR3 is TGTGCCATCAGTGACGGCAATGAGCAGTTCTTC.

In regard to this clone: One junction end does not reproduce the germline sequence, and a read error may be involved. The chain carries TRBV11-2 and TRBJ1-2; perhaps TRBD1 as D (6 bases). Per the germline V gene, CDR1 is SGHAT and CDR2 is FQNNGV. This CDR3 is 13 amino acids long. CDR3: CASSLDRTDGYTF. The DNA for the CDR3 is TGTGCCAGCAGCCTAGACAGGACGGATGGCTACACCTTC.

In the case of this clone: Sequence at one end of the junction differs from germline and may be a read error. The V gene is TRBV29-1, the J gene TRBJ1-4, with D perhaps matching TRBD1 (6 bases). Looked up from germline, CDR1 is SQVTM and CDR2 is ANQGSEA. CDR3 length equals 13 residues. The CDR3 spells CSVEGGAREKLFF. The CDR3 region has the DNA TGCAGCGTCGAAGGGGGGGCTCGTGAAAAACTGTTTTTT.

This sequence joins TRBV18 and TRBJ1-5, with 9 bases fitting TRBD1. The V segment lost 4 bases and the J segment 7 bases; nucleotides outside the gene matches: 8. The CDR3 length is 15 residues. Germline V lookup: CDR1 KGHSH, CDR2 LQKENI. As DNA, the CDR3 is TGTGCCAGCTCACTCGGGACAGGGTCAACGCAGCCCCAGCATTTT. Amino acids: CASSLGTGSTQPQHF.